A single sample gave rise to the 29 T cell receptor beta chains below, sequenced in a study of CD8 T cells in ankylosing spondylitis. Each CDR3 protein gets one entry after TCRdb re-called the 5' RACE reads with MiXCR. The table shows roughly 230,000 distinct CDR3 sequences, with about a sixth occurring only once. Specimen: blood, either unsorted or a sorted T cell fraction (not recorded which). Receptors were obtained from a male donor with ankylosing spondylitis or in good health (not recorded which).

The chain carries TRBV5-1 and TRBJ2-7; weak D call: TRBD1 (6 bases). Germline loops: CDR1 SGHRS, CDR2 YFSETQ. This CDR3 spans 14 amino acids. V lost 0 bases and J lost 3, with 10 bases in between. CDR3 loop: CASSLGIRGYEQYF. CDR3 sequence (DNA): TGCGCCAGCAGCTTGGGGATCAGGGGCTACGAGCAGTACTTC.

This clonotype was picked up many times. This chain uses TRBV25-1 with TRBJ2-7, with D perhaps TRBD1 (6 bases). Looked up from germline, CDR1 is MGHDK and CDR2 is SYGVNS. V was trimmed by 1 base and J by 3 bases, leaving 19 bases between them. The CDR3 sequence is 17 residues long. The CDR3, as DNA: TGTGCCAGCAGTGAATCCCCTGCAGGGGCCCGAGACTACGAGCAGTACTTC. This encodes CASSESPAGARDYEQYF.

This clonotype was detected only a few times. The chain is built from TRBV9 and TRBJ2-3; 10 bases line up with TRBD2. The CDR3 is 16 amino acids. Germline V gene sequence: CDR1 SGDLS, CDR2 YYNGEE. J gave up 2 bases and V 0 bases, and 3 bases lay outside the gene matches. CDR3 in amino acids: CASSVASGSYTDTQYF. CDR3 sequence (DNA): TGTGCCAGCAGCGTAGCTAGCGGGAGTTACACAGATACGCAGTATTTT.

The chain has TRBV10-3 and TRBJ2-5; 7 bases fit TRBD2. Germline CDR1 and CDR2: ENHRY and SYGVKD. V lost 0 bases, J lost 6 bases, and 7 bases stayed unmatched. The CDR3 is 15 amino acids. CDR3 coding DNA: TGTGCCATCAGTGAGTCGAGCGGGGTCCTGAAGACCCAGTACTTC. It yields the protein CAISESSGVLKTQYF.

The V gene is TRBV7-9, the J gene TRBJ2-1, with TRBD2 identical over 7 bases. Trimming removed 5 bases from V and 0 bases from J; junction bases left unmatched: 10. This CDR3 has 17 amino acids. In germline, CDR1 is SEHNR, CDR2 FQNEAQ (reference sequence). The CDR3 loop is CASSPESGGPSYNEQFF. The CDR3, as DNA: TGTGCCAGCAGCCCTGAATCGGGGGGTCCCTCCTACAATGAGCAGTTCTTC.

A few counts support this clonotype. V and J are TRBV20-1 and TRBJ2-7; 14 positions agree with TRBD2. Germline trimming cut 2 bases from V and 1 base from J; bases unmatched to any gene: 4. This CDR3 comprises 16 residues. Germline CDR1 is DFQATT and CDR2 is SNEGSKA (reference sequence). The CDR3 sequence is CSARLGLAGESYEQYF. The CDR3 bases are TGCAGTGCTAGATTGGGACTAGCGGGAGAATCCTACGAGCAGTACTTC.

J is TRBJ2-7 and V is TRBV5-1, with a weak D call TRBD2 (6 bases). V gave up 2 bases and J gave up 2 bases, with 17 bases separating them. The CDR3 contains 16 residues. Germline lookup yields CDR1 SGHRS and CDR2 YFSETQ. CDR3 nucleotides: TGCGCCAGCAGCTTATCGGGAGAGGGGCTCCCCTACGAGCAGTACTTC. The encoded protein is CASSLSGEGLPYEQYF.

This clonotype was recorded many times. The genes are TRBV5-6 and TRBJ2-7, with D uncertain. The CDR3 length is 12 residues. Germline loops: CDR1 SGHDT, CDR2 YYEEEE. Trimming left V 3 bases short and J 6 bases short, with 10 bases between. CDR3 sequence (DNA): TGTGCCAGCAGCTCTCGACTTCTCGAGCAGTACTTC. The encoded protein is CASSSRLLEQYF.

J is TRBJ2-2 and V is TRBV29-1; the D gene is possibly TRBD2 (5 bases). V lost 7 bases to trimming and J lost 6 bases, with 12 bases between them. This CDR3 spans 12 amino acids. In germline, CDR1 is SQVTM, CDR2 ANQGSEA. This CDR3 is CSGGGSAGELFF. DNA for the CDR3: TGCAGCGGTGGCGGGTCCGCCGGGGAGCTGTTTTTT.

This clonotype was seen more than once but under ten times. This sequence joins TRBV12-3 or TRBV12-4 and TRBJ2-7; 7 bases align to TRBD1. CDR3 length: 13 amino acids. Unmatched junction bases numbered 2, after V lost 5 bases and J lost 1 base. CDR3 amino acids: CASSMTGSYEQYF. As DNA, the CDR3 is TGTGCCAGCAGTATGACAGGGTCCTACGAGCAGTACTTC.

The table lists this clonotype with many counts. This chain links TRBV14 with TRBJ2-7; no firm D call. The CDR3 is 13 residues long. The germline CDR1 and CDR2 sequences are SGHDN and FVKESK. Between the trimmed V and J ends, which lost 0 bases and 3 bases, there was a span of 6 bases. This CDR3 reads CASSQDSNYEQYF. The CDR3 nucleotides read TGTGCCAGCAGCCAAGACTCGAACTACGAGCAGTACTTC.

The rearrangement uses TRBV7-3 and TRBJ1-6; 7 nucleotides match TRBD1. CDR1 is SGHTA, CDR2 FQGTGA, per germline. Trimming at V came to 0 bases and at J to 6 bases, leaving 5 bases not matched to a gene. The CDR3 is made up of 16 amino acids. The CDR3 DNA sequence: TGTGCCAGCAGCTTAACTGGGGCAGGGGGTAATTCACCCCTCCACTTT. It encodes CASSLTGAGGNSPLHF.

Notes on this clonotype: Being one base from a much bigger clone, this may be a read error. This chain uses TRBV4-1 with TRBJ2-7, with D perhaps matching TRBD2 (6 bases). Germline-derived CDR1 and CDR2 are MGHRA and YSYEKL. CDR3 length equals 14 residues. The CDR3 region is CSSSQAGTSYEQYF. In nucleotides, the CDR3 is TGCTCCAGCAGCCAGGCGGGAACTTCCTACGAGCAGTACTTC.

This clonotype has at least ten counts. The gene calls are TRBV11-2 and TRBJ2-7; TRBD2 is a possible D gene (6 bases). In germline, CDR1 is SGHAT, CDR2 FQNNGV. The CDR3 is 14 amino acids. Trimming pared 5 bases from V and 1 base from J, leaving 12 bases between. CDR3 amino acids: CASSPRGGSYEQYF. CDR3 nucleotide sequence: TGTGCCAGCAGCCCCCGCGGAGGGTCCTACGAGCAGTACTTC.

The CDR3 sequence: CVSSASGSNEQFF. CDR3 nucleotides: TGCGTATCGAGCGCTAGCGGGTCCAATGAGCAGTTCTTC. The chain employs TRBV5-1 and TRBJ2-1; 8 bases match TRBD2. CDR3 length: 13 amino acids. Germline-derived CDR1 and CDR2 are SGHRS and YFSETQ.

The gene calls are TRBV12-3 or TRBV12-4 and TRBJ2-1; 7 bases are a match to TRBD2. The V and J ends lost 0 bases and 6 bases, in that order; junction bases with no gene match: 5. The CDR3 spans 15 residues. The CDR3 loop reads CASSLAAGEFNEQFF. For the CDR3, the DNA is TGTGCCAGCAGTTTAGCGGCGGGAGAGTTCAATGAGCAGTTCTTC.

A few counts support this clonotype. The chain employs TRBV12-3 or TRBV12-4 and TRBJ2-3, with D possibly called TRBD1 or TRBD2 (6 bases each). The CDR3 consists of 17 residues. V gave up 5 bases and J gave up 4 bases, with 22 bases separating them. CDR3 protein: CASSTRQVWRGADTQYF. In DNA form, the CDR3 reads TGTGCCAGCAGTACTCGACAGGTCTGGAGGGGAGCAGATACGCAGTATTTT.

There are a few counts of this clonotype. The J gene is TRBJ2-1, the V gene TRBV29-1, with 7 nucleotides matching TRBD2. Germline CDR1 SQVTM, CDR2 ANQGSEA. The ends lost 4 bases at V and 6 bases at J; junction bases unmatched: 12. The CDR3 loop spans 15 amino acids. The CDR3 loop reads CSVAPSWREINEQFF. For the CDR3, the DNA is TGCAGCGTTGCCCCGAGCTGGCGGGAGATCAATGAGCAGTTCTTC.

V usage is TRBV20-1 and J usage is TRBJ2-1, with a possible D match to TRBD2 (6 bases). Trimming stripped 3 bases from V and 2 bases from J, with 11 bases between. There are 14 residues in the CDR3. Germline V gene sequence: CDR1 DFQATT, CDR2 SNEGSKA (reference sequence). The CDR3 here is CSARGGEAYNEQFF. DNA of the CDR3: TGCAGTGCTAGGGGTGGGGAGGCCTACAATGAGCAGTTCTTC.

This chain links TRBV11-2 with TRBJ2-2, with D perhaps given as TRBD1 or TRBD2 (6 bases each). In germline, CDR1 is SGHAT, CDR2 FQNNGV. This CDR3 is built from 14 residues. With 3 bases removed from V and 6 bases from J, the gap between germline ends came to 11 bases. In DNA form, the CDR3 reads TGTGCCAGCAGCTTGGGGGGCGGATCCGGGGAGCTGTTTTTT. Translating gives CASSLGGGSGELFF.

This clonotype was seen more than once but under ten times. A read error may account for a junction end that differs from germline. This chain connects TRBV29-1 to TRBJ1-1; TRBD1 aligns across 7 bases. Germline assignment: CDR1 SQVTM and CDR2 ANQGSEA. CDR3 length: 13 amino acids. CDR3 amino acids: CSVEGTVNTEAFF. In nucleotides, the CDR3 is TGCAGCGTCGAAGGGACAGTGAACACTGAAGCTTTCTTT. The entire variable domain, with the rest obtained from reference TRBV29-1 and TRBJ1-1, is as follows: SAVISQKPSRDICQRGTSLTIQCQVDSQVTMMFWYRQQPGQSLTLIATANQGSEATYESGFVIDKFPISRPNLTFSTLTVSNMSPEDSSIYLCSVEGTVNTEAFFGQGTRLTVV.

The gene calls are TRBV4-3 and TRBJ2-7; tentatively, D is TRBD1 (5 bases). The CDR3 covers 14 residues. The V gene's germline CDR1 is LGHNA and CDR2 YSLEER. The V gene lost 6 bases and the J gene lost 2 bases, with 14 bases spanning the gap. The CDR3 here is CASRFEGETYEQYF. The CDR3 DNA is TGCGCCAGCAGGTTTGAAGGGGAAACCTACGAGCAGTACTTC.

V and J are TRBV12-3 or TRBV12-4 and TRBJ1-5; 8 nucleotides agree with TRBD1. The CDR3 contains 15 residues. Trimming removed 5 bases from V and 6 bases from J; junction bases left unmatched: 9. CDR3 sequence: CASSQTGVGVQPQHF. CDR3 sequence (DNA): TGTGCCAGCAGTCAGACAGGGGTGGGGGTTCAGCCCCAGCATTTT.

The DNA for the CDR3 is TGCAGTGCTGGGCCCTTAGCGGGAGACTCCTACGAGCAGTACTTC. It yields the protein CSAGPLAGDSYEQYF. V usage is TRBV20-1 and J usage is TRBJ2-7, with 9 bases lining up with TRBD2. Germline V lookup: CDR1 DFQATT, CDR2 SNEGSKA (reference sequence). V trimming: 5 bases; J trimming: 0 bases; junction bases outside the gene matches: 8. The CDR3 is 15 residues long.

CDR3 protein: CASSIGETSYEQYF. For the CDR3, the DNA is TGTGCCAGCAGCATAGGGGAGACCTCCTACGAGCAGTACTTC. The rearrangement uses TRBV6-1 and TRBJ2-7; D is possibly TRBD1 or TRBD2 (5 bases each). Trimming took off 6 bases at V and 0 bases at J, with 12 bases between the two ends. Germline V gene lookup returns CDR1 MNHNS and CDR2 SASEGT. This CDR3 has 14 amino acids.

This clonotype was observed many times. This chain connects TRBV5-1 to TRBJ2-3; 10 bases match TRBD2. Losses at the gene ends were 0 bases for V and 2 bases for J; bases not matched to a gene: 12. The CDR3 has 19 residues. CDR1 SGHRS and CDR2 YFSETQ come from the germline V gene. CDR3 region: CASSLAVSSGSGVTDTQYF. Here the CDR3 DNA reads TGCGCCAGCAGCTTGGCCGTGTCTAGCGGGAGTGGCGTCACAGATACGCAGTATTTT.

This clonotype occurred a few times. The V and J genes are TRBV29-1 and TRBJ2-1; TRBD2 matches 8 bases. The V gene end was trimmed by 4 bases and the J gene end by 0 bases; junction bases not matched to a gene: 5. Germline-derived CDR1 and CDR2 are SQVTM and ANQGSEA. The CDR3 length is 15 residues. The CDR3 nucleotides read TGCAGCGTTGGGCCGGGACTAGTCTCCTACAATGAGCAGTTCTTC. It specifies CSVGPGLVSYNEQFF.

The chain recombines TRBV12-3 or TRBV12-4 with TRBJ2-1; D gene ambiguous. Between the trimmed V and J ends, which lost 6 bases and 0 bases, there was a span of 12 bases. The CDR3 extends over 15 amino acids. The CDR3 loop reads CASRAYTSSYNEQFF. As DNA, the CDR3 is TGTGCCAGCAGGGCGTACACGAGCTCCTACAATGAGCAGTTCTTC.

CDR3 in DNA: TGTGCCACCGGGACTAGAGACTCCTACGAGCAGTACTTC. Its translation: CATGTRDSYEQYF. This rearrangement joins TRBV10-3 to TRBJ2-7; 8 nucleotides align to TRBD2. This CDR3 comprises 13 residues. Germline lookup yields CDR1 ENHRY and CDR2 SYGVKD. The trim removed 10 bases at V and 0 bases at J, leaving 5 bases unmatched.